The 16 T cell receptor beta chains given below trace back to one sample, sequenced in a study of blood T cells in healthy people across ages. The second PCR ran about 6 to 12 cycles with a sample-barcoded 5' primer and J-beta primers. TCRdb re-derived calls from the 5' RACE reads in MiXCR, one entry per CDR3 protein. The sample carries 1.5 million to 2 million distinct CDR3 sequences, roughly 52% recorded once. Sequenced: blood. These TCRs come from a woman aged 40 to 49 in good health.

As concerns this clonotype: Mismatch with germline at one junction end may stem from a read error. This chain joins TRBV20-1 and TRBJ2-3; perhaps TRBD2 as D (5 bases). CDR1 and CDR2 from the germline V gene are DFQATT and SNEGSKA (reference sequence). CDR3 length equals 15 residues. CDR3 in amino acids: CSVRGMALGADTQYF. For the CDR3, the DNA is TGCAGTGTTAGAGGGATGGCCCTGGGAGCAGATACGCAGTATTTT.

This clonotype occurred a few times. The chain joins TRBV3-1 to TRBJ2-7; D is uncertain. This CDR3 is built from 14 residues. Looked up from germline, CDR1 is LGHDT and CDR2 is YNNKEL (reference sequence). Trimming removed 2 bases from V and 4 bases from J, with 12 bases in between. CDR3 residues: CASSQSPSGYEQYF. The CDR3 nucleotides read TGTGCCAGCAGCCAATCTCCCAGTGGGTACGAGCAGTACTTC.

This clonotype was observed a few times. The gene calls are TRBV29-1 and TRBJ2-3; TRBD1 matches at 9 bases. With 0 bases clipped from V and 3 bases from J, the junction kept 13 bases outside the gene matches. CDR3 length: 18 residues. Germline values: CDR1 SQVTM, CDR2 ANQGSEA. CDR3 sequence: CSVEDLDGTGIWTDTQYF. Written as DNA, the CDR3 is TGCAGCGTTGAAGATCTTGACGGGACAGGGATTTGGACAGATACGCAGTATTTT.

J is TRBJ2-7 and V is TRBV3-1; TRBD2 matches at 12 bases. V dropped 0 bases and J dropped 2; count of bases not matched to a gene: 8. There are 18 residues in the CDR3. CDR1 and CDR2 (germline): LGHDT, YNNKEL (reference sequence). CDR3 in amino acids: CASSQDWTSGAIPYEQYF. The CDR3 region has the DNA TGTGCCAGCAGCCAAGATTGGACTAGCGGGGCGATACCCTACGAGCAGTACTTC.

This CDR3 is CASSPGTGRSEQYF. CDR3 coding DNA: TGTGCCAGCAGCCCCGGGACAGGGCGGTCCGAGCAGTACTTC. The chain uses TRBV2 and TRBJ2-7; 9 bases are shared with TRBD1. V gave up 6 bases and J gave up 6 bases; unmatched junction bases: 9. This CDR3 spans 14 amino acids. Germline assignment: CDR1 SNHLY and CDR2 FYNNEI.

The gene calls are TRBV21-1 and TRBJ2-5; TRBD1, the D gene given by the table, was not confirmed from the DNA. TRBV21-1 is a recognized pseudogene. The CDR3 consists of 15 residues. CDR3 in amino acids: CASSRDRELQETQYF. In nucleotides, the CDR3 is TGTGCCAGCAGCAGGGACAGGGAATTACAAGAGACCCAGTACTTC.

This clonotype came up a few times. The CDR3 region is CSAPSGGRGYEQYF. CDR3 nucleotides: TGCAGTGCTCCTAGCGGGGGGCGGGGGTACGAGCAGTACTTC. The chain combines TRBV20-1 with TRBJ2-7; 11 nucleotides agree with TRBD2. CDR1 is DFQATT and CDR2 is SNEGSKA in the germline V gene (reference sequence). The CDR3 is made up of 14 amino acids. Trimming removed 5 bases from V and 4 bases from J; junction bases left unmatched: 7.

The CDR3, as DNA: TGTGCCAGCAGCTTAAGAGCGGGGGGTGGGTCCTACAATGAGCAGTTCTTC. Its translation: CASSLRAGGGSYNEQFF. The chain uses TRBV11-1 and TRBJ2-1; 9 bases align to TRBD2. V gave up 2 bases and J gave up 1 base; unmatched junction bases: 6. The germline gives CDR1 SGHAT, CDR2 FQDESV (reference sequence). This CDR3 is 17 amino acids long.

This chain links TRBV7-2 with TRBJ1-1, with D possibly matching TRBD1 (5 bases). The ends were cut back, 2 bases at V and 4 bases at J, with 14 bases in the middle. Germline values: CDR1 SGHTA, CDR2 FQGNSA. This CDR3 has 15 residues. DNA of the CDR3: TGTGCCAGCAGCTTAAAGGGACGGACCGGCACTGAAGCTTTCTTT. Translation gives CASSLKGRTGTEAFF. Using reference TRBV7-2 and TRBJ1-1 for the parts outside the CDR3, the full variable domain is GAGVSQSPSNKVTEKGKDVELRCDPISGHTALYWYRQSLGQGLEFLIYFQGNSAPDKSGLPSDRFSAERTGGSVSTLTIQRTQQEDSAVYLCASSLKGRTGTEAFFGQGTRLTVV.

The chain is built from TRBV6-6 and TRBJ2-7, with 8 nucleotides matching TRBD2. The trim removed 6 bases at V and 0 bases at J, leaving 7 bases unmatched. The CDR3 runs to 15 residues. Per the germline V gene, CDR1 is MNHNY and CDR2 is SVGAGI (reference sequence). CDR3 sequence: CASSRAGESSYEQYF. The CDR3 nucleotides read TGTGCCAGCAGCCGAGCGGGAGAGAGCTCCTACGAGCAGTACTTC.

The J gene is TRBJ2-1, the V gene TRBV27; 12 bases are a match to TRBD1. Trimming cost V 2 bases and J 4 bases; bases outside gene matches: 12. This CDR3 has 19 amino acids. Per germline, CDR1 MNHEY and CDR2 SMNVEV (reference sequence). As DNA, the CDR3 is TGTGCCAGCAGTTTACGGGCCTCCGGGACAGGGGGCCTTTACAATGAGCAGTTCTTC. Translated, it gives CASSLRASGTGGLYNEQFF.

V is TRBV7-9 and J is TRBJ2-3; unclear D gene. Germline V gives CDR1 SEHNR, CDR2 FQNEAQ (reference sequence). CDR3 length: 14 residues. Trimming removed 3 bases from V and 2 bases from J, with 9 bases in between. In nucleotides, the CDR3 is TGTGCCAGCAGCTTTTCCATGTACACAGATACGCAGTATTTT. Residues: CASSFSMYTDTQYF.

The gene calls are TRBV29-1 and TRBJ1-4, with a tentative D call TRBD1 (6 bases). The germline gives CDR1 SQVTM, CDR2 ANQGSEA. Trimming removed 7 bases at V and 4 bases at J, with 10 bases between. The CDR3 is 12 residues long. CDR3 loop: CSAQGYNEKLFF. The DNA of the CDR3 is TGCAGCGCACAGGGATATAATGAAAAACTGTTTTTT.

V is TRBV4-3 and J is TRBJ1-2; the D gene is possibly TRBD1 (5 bases). Per the germline V gene, CDR1 is LGHNA and CDR2 is YSLEER. The CDR3 has 16 amino acids. Trimming stripped 2 bases from V and 7 bases from J, with 20 bases between. This CDR3 reads CASSQNWGGEVAGYTF. Written as DNA, the CDR3 is TGCGCCAGCAGCCAAAACTGGGGAGGGGAAGTCGCTGGCTACACCTTC.

The rearrangement uses TRBV5-1 and TRBJ1-2; 8 bases line up with TRBD1. Germline CDR1 is SGHRS and CDR2 is YFSETQ. There are 14 residues in the CDR3. The ends lost 3 bases at V and 7 bases at J; junction bases unmatched: 8. CDR3 in amino acids: CASSYGQGAPGYTF. CDR3 nucleotide sequence: TGCGCCAGCAGCTACGGACAGGGTGCTCCTGGCTACACCTTC.

The V and J genes are TRBV25-1 and TRBJ1-3; D is uncertain. Looked up from germline, CDR1 is MGHDK and CDR2 is SYGVNS. Trimming pared 5 bases from V and 5 bases from J, leaving 10 bases between. The CDR3 spans 13 residues. This CDR3 is CASSPGSRNTIYF. CDR3 DNA: TGTGCCAGCAGTCCCGGTTCAAGAAACACCATATATTTT.